The T cell receptor beta chain under discussion was sequenced for a study of graft-versus-host responses after intestinal transplantation. Study overall: As for transplant type, recipients had multivisceral, liver-intestinal, or isolated intestinal grafts. For around three years after anti-thymocyte globulin induction, all recipients took tacrolimus and steroids. Study outcomes and limitations: Graft-donor T cell macrochimerism coincided with high graft-versus-host to host-versus-graft clonal ratios in allografts.

Clones were sequenced by immunoSEQ multiplex PCR, and TCRdb holds only the in-frame ones, with some missing. The table includes approximately 100,000 clones, about 82% detected once. The V and J ends lost 2 bases and 2 bases, in that order; junction bases with no gene match: 11. The germline V gene has CDR1 MDHEN and CDR2 SYDVKM. The CDR3 has 17 residues. Comment on this clone: Its matching antigen is unknown.

Sequences were derived from PBMCs, sampled 255 days after intestinal transplant. The V call is TRBV28, the J call TRBJ2-7; 8 nucleotides agree with TRBD1. The sequence was collected from a human patient who received an intestinal transplant, so some T cells may come from the graft donor. The CDR3 DNA sequence: TGTGCCAGCAGTTTAAGGACAGGGTATTCCGAGACCTACGAGCAGTACTTC. Encoded protein: CASSLRTGYSETYEQYF.